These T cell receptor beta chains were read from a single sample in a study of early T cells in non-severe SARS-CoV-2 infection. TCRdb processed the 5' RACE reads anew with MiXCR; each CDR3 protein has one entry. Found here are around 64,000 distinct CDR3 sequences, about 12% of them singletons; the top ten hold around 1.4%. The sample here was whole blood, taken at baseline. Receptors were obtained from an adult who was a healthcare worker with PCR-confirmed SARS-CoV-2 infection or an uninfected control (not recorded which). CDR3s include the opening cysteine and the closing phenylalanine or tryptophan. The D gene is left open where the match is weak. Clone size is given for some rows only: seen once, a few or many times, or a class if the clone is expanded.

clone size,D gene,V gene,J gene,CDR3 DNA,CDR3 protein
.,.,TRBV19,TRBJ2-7,TGTGCCAGTGGCCGGACAGTTTCCTACGAGCAGTACTTC,CASGRTVSYEQYF
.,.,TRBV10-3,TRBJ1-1,TGTGCCATCAGTGGGGCCTCAGAGGGTGAAGCTTTCTTT,CAISGASEGEAFF
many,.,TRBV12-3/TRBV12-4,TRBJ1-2,TGTGCCAGCAGTTTTGCACAGGAAGATGGCTACACCTTC,CASSFAQEDGYTF
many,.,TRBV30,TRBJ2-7,TGTGCCTGGGGAAGATACGAGCAGTACTTC,CAWGRYEQYF
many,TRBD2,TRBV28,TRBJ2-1,TGTGCCAGCAGTCCCGGGACTAGCGGGAGTCCTTACAATGAGCAGTTCTTC,CASSPGTSGSPYNEQFF
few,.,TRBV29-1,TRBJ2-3,TGCAGCGGGGAGACTGGATACACAGATACGCAGTATTTT,CSGETGYTDTQYF
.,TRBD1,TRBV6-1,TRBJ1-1,TGTGCCACCGAGACAGGGCTGAACACTGAAGCTTTCTTT,CATETGLNTEAFF
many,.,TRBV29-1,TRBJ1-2,TGCAGCGTTGCGAACGTAGGCGGGTATGGCTACACCTTC,CSVANVGGYGYTF
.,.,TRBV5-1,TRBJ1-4,TGCGCCAGCAGCTCGGACAGTTCTAATGAAAAACTGTTTTTT,CASSSDSSNEKLFF
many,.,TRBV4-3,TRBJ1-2,TGCGCCAGCAGCCAAGACACCCGAAGGAGGGACTATGGCTACACCTTC,CASSQDTRRRDYGYTF
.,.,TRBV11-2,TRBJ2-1,TGTGCCAGCAGCTTAGAATACAGGGTGACGAGGAACTACAATGAGCAGTTCTTC,CASSLEYRVTRNYNEQFF
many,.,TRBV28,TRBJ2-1,TGTGCCAGCAGTTCCGTGGACAATGAGCAGTTCTTC,CASSSVDNEQFF
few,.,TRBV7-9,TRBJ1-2,TGTGCCAGCAGTCGCAACGACAACTATGGCTACACCTTC,CASSRNDNYGYTF
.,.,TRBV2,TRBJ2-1,TGTGCCAGCACTCAGTTAAGGAATGAGCAGTTCTTC,CASTQLRNEQFF
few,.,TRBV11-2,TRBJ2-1,TGTGCCAGCAGCCCGGGACGATCCACAGGAGTCTACAATGAGCAGTTCTTC,CASSPGRSTGVYNEQFF
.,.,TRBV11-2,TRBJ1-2,TGTGCCAGCAGCTTAGATCCGGGCTATGGCTACACCTTC,CASSLDPGYGYTF
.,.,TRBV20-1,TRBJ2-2,TGCAGTGCTAGGGGGTCGAACGCGAACACCGGGGAGCTGTTTTTT,CSARGSNANTGELFF
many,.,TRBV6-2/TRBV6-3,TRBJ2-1,TGTGCCAGCAGCCTAAGCGACAGTTACAATGAGCAGTTCTTC,CASSLSDSYNEQFF
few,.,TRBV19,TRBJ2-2,TGTGCCAGTAGTAGCAGAAACACCGGGGAGCTGTTTTTT,CASSSRNTGELFF
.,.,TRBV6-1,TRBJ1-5,TGTGCCAGCAGTGAAGTGGTAACTGGGGCCAATCAGCCCCAGCATTTT,CASSEVVTGANQPQHF
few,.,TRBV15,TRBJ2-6,TGTGCCACCAGCAGAACCTGGGGCGTCTCTGGGGCCAACGTCCTGACTTTC,CATSRTWGVSGANVLTF
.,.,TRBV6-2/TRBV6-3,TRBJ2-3,TGTGCCAGCAGTTACTATTCGGCTTACAAGGCGAGCACAGATACGCAGTATTTT,CASSYYSAYKASTDTQYF
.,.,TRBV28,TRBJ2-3,TGTGCCAGCAGCAACCCTTCAGAAGCGCAGTATTTT,CASSNPSEAQYF
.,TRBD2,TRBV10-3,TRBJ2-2,TGTGCCATCGGGACGTTCAGCGGGACTGCCGGGGAGCTGTTTTTT,CAIGTFSGTAGELFF
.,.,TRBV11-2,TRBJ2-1,TGTGCCAGCAGCGAGGGACTTGACTTAGAGCAGTTCTTC,CASSEGLDLEQFF
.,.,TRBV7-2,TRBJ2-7,TGTGCCAGCAGCGCGGTGGGAGTCCCCTACGAGCAGTACTTC,CASSAVGVPYEQYF
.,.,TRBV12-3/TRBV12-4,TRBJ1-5,TGTGCCAGCACCCCTGGAAGCAATCAGCCCCAGCATTTT,CASTPGSNQPQHF